The rows below give T cell receptor beta chains drawn from one sample of a study of T cells in Graves' hyperthyroidism and ophthalmopathy. TCRdb called the multiplex PCR reads again in MiXCR, with one record for every CDR3 protein. The table lists fewer than 550,000 distinct CDR3 sequences, roughly 14% of them singletons, with around 14% in the top ten. The source material was blood. These receptors all stem from a woman in her late teens or twenties with Graves' hyperthyroidism. The CDR3 runs from the conserved cysteine through the conserved F or W. Fields, in order: J gene, clone size, V gene, D gene, CDR3 protein, CDR3 DNA. D genes are given only for firm matches. Size tells how often a clone was seen (once, few, many) or the class of an expanded clone, and some rows leave it out.

>TRBJ2-3|few|TRBV24-1|-
CATSDLRGTSTDTQYF
TGTGCCACCAGTGATTTGCGGGGGACTAGCACAGATACGCAGTATTTT
>TRBJ2-7|many|TRBV20-1|TRBD1
CSGKGGDSYEQYF
TGCAGTGGTAAAGGGGGCGATTCCTACGAGCAGTACTTC
>TRBJ2-1|many|TRBV28|TRBD2
CASTTSGSNYNEQFF
TGTGCCAGCACAACTAGCGGGAGTAACTACAATGAGCAGTTCTTC
>TRBJ1-2|-|TRBV4-3|-
CASSRGQSNYGYTF
TGCGCCAGCAGCCGCGGACAGTCTAACTATGGCTACACCTTC
>TRBJ2-5|-|TRBV19|-
CASSITGHQETQYF
TGTGCCAGTAGTATCACAGGCCACCAAGAGACCCAGTACTTC
>TRBJ2-7|-|TRBV7-2|-
CASSQGGGSYNEQYF
TGTGCCAGCAGCCAGGGGGGGGGCTCCTACAATGAGCAGTACTTC
>TRBJ1-6|few|TRBV5-1|TRBD1
CASSLTRDRDNSPLHF
TGCGCCAGCAGCCTCACCCGGGACAGAGATAATTCACCCCTCCACTTT
>TRBJ1-4|many|TRBV2|-
CASSEALPGETNEKLFF
TGTGCCAGCAGTGAAGCGCTTCCTGGCGAAACTAATGAAAAACTGTTTTTT
>TRBJ2-1|-|TRBV10-3|-
CAISDVGYNEQFF
TGTGCCATCAGTGATGTGGGCTACAATGAGCAGTTCTTC
>TRBJ2-5|-|TRBV7-6|TRBD2
CASSLFRTSGGIWETQYF
TGTGCCAGCAGCTTATTCCGGACTAGCGGGGGGATTTGGGAGACCCAGTACTTC
>TRBJ2-7|many|TRBV29-1|-
CSVALRYEQYF
TGCAGCGTTGCCCTCCGCTACGAGCAGTACTTC
>TRBJ2-1|few|TRBV11-3|-
CASSLDPRENNEQFF
TGTGCCAGCAGCTTAGATCCTAGAGAAAACAATGAGCAGTTCTTC
>TRBJ1-2|many|TRBV4-3|TRBD1
CASSQDSGDSGGYTF
TGCGCCAGCAGCCAAGATTCCGGGGACAGCGGGGGCTACACCTTC
>TRBJ2-3|many|TRBV20-1|-
CSARSGGLADTQYF
TGCAGTGCTAGAAGTGGGGGCCTTGCAGATACGCAGTATTTT
>TRBJ2-1|few|TRBV29-1|-
CSVEGISSYNEQFF
TGCAGCGTTGAAGGTATTAGCTCCTACAATGAGCAGTTCTTC
>TRBJ2-5|many|TRBV10-3|-
CAISELSGETQYF
TGTGCCATCAGTGAGCTCTCCGGGGAGACCCAGTACTTC